This record looks at one TCR beta chain sequence and its context. Original methodology: From reference gene primer amplification, estimates of nucleated cell counts were derived. Method: immunoSEQ multiplex PCR; TCRdb's copy keeps in-frame clones and lacks some. The V and J calls and the clone size are those of that table, but D and trimming were determined from the DNA. The table lists some 170,000 clones, roughly 87% of them singletons. These data are taken from a study of blood T cell repertoires in COVID-19. The origin of this receptor is a woman aged 65 to 85 with acute or convalescent COVID-19. The specimen was peripheral blood.

The CDR3 is CASSLPGLAASGNEQFF. CDR3 bases: TGTGCCAGCTCACTTCCGGGACTAGCGGCCTCAGGTAATGAGCAGTTCTTC. This chain connects TRBV18 to TRBJ2-1; 11 positions agree with TRBD2. Trimming cost V 4 bases and J 7 bases; bases outside gene matches: 12. Per germline, CDR1 KGHSH and CDR2 LQKENI. The CDR3 covers 17 residues.